These 5 T cell receptor beta chains were all obtained from the same sample, sequenced in a study of control samples from healthy donors and cancer patients. The method was immunoSEQ multiplex PCR; TCRdb's version includes in-frame clones alone and lacks a portion of them. The profile shows approximately 150,000 clones, 80% to 95% of them singletons. Sequenced input: blood. Every receptor here comes from a man aged 25-45 years in good health.

The V call is TRBV14, the J call TRBJ1-2; D unclear. V was cut by 0 bases and J by 8 bases, with 7 bases left in between. Germline assignment: CDR1 SGHDN and CDR2 FVKESK. CDR3 length: 12 amino acids. DNA for the CDR3: TGTGCCAGCAGCCAAGACGGGGAAGGCTACACCTTC. It yields the protein CASSQDGEGYTF.

The rearrangement uses TRBV7-9 and TRBJ1-2; D remains ambiguous. Trimming cost V 1 base and J 2 bases, with 11 bases left between them. CDR1 is SEHNR and CDR2 is FQNEAQ in the germline V gene (reference sequence). The CDR3 is 15 residues long. CDR3: CASSLVTTHNYGYTF. The CDR3 bases are TGTGCCAGCAGCTTAGTTACGACCCACAACTATGGCTACACCTTC.

This clone was seen a single time. The chain employs TRBV6-1 and TRBJ2-7; D gene uncertain. The V end was cut by 0 bases, the J end by 3 bases, with 18 bases between. Germline V gene data show CDR1 as MNHNS and CDR2 as SASEGT. CDR3 size: 17 residues. The CDR3 region has the DNA TGTGCCAGCAGTGAAGCCGATCTGGGCCAAAACTTCTACGAGCAGTACTTC. It is translated as CASSEADLGQNFYEQYF.

This sequence joins TRBV7-9 and TRBJ1-5; 9 bases align to TRBD1. Per the germline V gene, CDR1 is SEHNR and CDR2 is FQNEAQ (reference sequence). This CDR3 region has 15 residues. Losses at the gene ends were 5 bases for V and 7 bases for J; bases not matched to a gene: 9. CDR3 region: CASSLMGQGEQPQHF. The CDR3 nucleotides read TGTGCCAGCAGCCTCATGGGACAGGGAGAGCAGCCCCAGCATTTT.

The chain couples TRBV6-6 to TRBJ1-1; 7 bases are shared with TRBD1. V trimming: 10 bases; J trimming: 3 bases; junction bases outside the gene matches: 8. Germline V gene data show CDR1 as MNHNY and CDR2 as SVGAGI (reference sequence). This CDR3 is 13 amino acids long. CDR3 residues: CATRGQGDTEAFF. The CDR3 bases are TGTGCCACCCGGGGGCAGGGGGACACTGAAGCTTTCTTT.